This entry features one T cell receptor (beta chain) sequence. Cohorts were assigned according to the clinical history that participants reported. Per the study methods: Cell counts per sample came from amplifying reference gene primers. Data came from immunoSEQ multiplex PCR; TCRdb stores just in-frame clones and leaves some out. From that table come the V and J calls and clone size; the DNA was used to work out D and trimming. The data hold roughly 160,000 clones, with roughly 87% observed a single time. The sample comes from a study of blood T cell repertoires in COVID-19. Background on the study: Material from acute and convalescent COVID-19 was sourced from the United States, Italy and Spain.

This TCR was sampled from a woman in her 50s who had recovered from COVID-19. Material: PBMCs or T cells enriched from blood (not recorded which).

CDR3 coding DNA: TGTGCCAGCAGCAAAGACAGGGGGCGCCGATACAATGAGCAGTTCTTC. This encodes CASSKDRGRRYNEQFF. The V call is TRBV21-1, the J call TRBJ2-1; TRBD1 was called by the table and not checked on the DNA. TRBV21-1 is noted as a pseudogene. The CDR3 is 16 residues long.